A selection of T cell receptor beta chains follows, all from one sample in a study of T-cell reconstitution after alpha-beta-depleted transplantation in children. TCRdb re-called the PCR reads with MiXCR, one entry per CDR3 protein. The sample holds about 370,000 distinct CDR3 sequences, over 20% seen once. The sequences come from PBMCs from the stem cell graft donor, collected from the stem cell graft. These receptors all come from a human donor who donated a stem cell graft to a child with acute myeloid leukemia. Both conserved end residues are part of each CDR3. A D gene is named only where the DNA matches it firmly. Only part of the rows carry a size: once, few, many, or a class if the clone is expanded.

V	D	size	J	DNA	CDR3
TRBV10-3	TRBD2	-	TRBJ2-7	TGTGCCATCAGTGAGTCACCGGGACTAAAAACCTACGAGCAGTACTTC	CAISESPGLKTYEQYF
TRBV7-2	-	-	TRBJ2-1	TGTGCCAGCAGCTTAGGGCTTACTGATATCTACAATGAGCAGTTCTTC	CASSLGLTDIYNEQFF
TRBV12-3/TRBV12-4	-	few	TRBJ1-1	TGTGCCAGCAGTCCCTCTAATGAAGCTTTCTTT	CASSPSNEAFF
TRBV28	-	-	TRBJ2-1	TGTGCCAGCACCCCGGCTCGAGATGAGCAGTTCTTC	CASTPARDEQFF
TRBV29-1	-	few	TRBJ2-7	TGCAGCTTTCCGGGACGGTTCTACGAGCAGTACTTC	CSFPGRFYEQYF
TRBV5-1	TRBD1	many	TRBJ2-1	TGCGCCAGCAGCCCGGGACAGGGGTCCTACAATGAGCAGTTCTTC	CASSPGQGSYNEQFF
TRBV5-1	-	-	TRBJ2-7	TGCGCCAGCAGCTTGACAGGGAGATGGTCTGGAAGCTACGAGCAGTACTTC	CASSLTGRWSGSYEQYF
TRBV24-1	-	few	TRBJ2-1	TGTGCCACCAGGTTTGGGGGGCTAGGTGAGCAGTTCTTC	CATRFGGLGEQFF
TRBV12-3/TRBV12-4	-	few	TRBJ2-7	TGTGCCAGCAGTTCCCCAGGTAGCAAGCAGTACTTC	CASSSPGSKQYF
TRBV6-1	-	many	TRBJ2-7	TGTGCCAGCAGAAAGACTAGTTCCTACGAGCAGTACTTC	CASRKTSSYEQYF
TRBV28	-	-	TRBJ2-3	TGTGCCAGCAGTTTAGTTGGGAACCACCTTCAGTATTTT	CASSLVGNHLQYF
TRBV20-1	TRBD1	few	TRBJ2-7	TGCAGTGCTATTGACCCGGGACAGGGGGTTTACGAGCAGTACTTC	CSAIDPGQGVYEQYF
TRBV19	-	once	TRBJ1-5	TGTGCCAGCCCCTCCCAAATCGGTCCCCCAGGCAATCAGCCCCAGCATTTT	CASPSQIGPPGNQPQHF
TRBV30	-	few	TRBJ2-7	TGTGCCTGGAGGGGACCCGAGCAGTACTTC	CAWRGPEQYF
TRBV7-9	-	-	TRBJ2-7	TGTGCCAGCAGCTTAAGTGGCAGGGGCAACGAGCAGTACTTC	CASSLSGRGNEQYF
TRBV12-3/TRBV12-4	TRBD2	many	TRBJ2-1	TGTGCCAGCAGTTTCAATCCTAGCGGGAGGGGAGGTAATGAGCAGTTCTTC	CASSFNPSGRGGNEQFF
TRBV6-2/TRBV6-3	-	-	TRBJ2-1	TGTGCCAGCAGTTACCTGCGGCGACTAGTCGACCTGGGGAATGAGCAGTTCTTC	CASSYLRRLVDLGNEQFF
TRBV20-1	TRBD1	few	TRBJ2-5	TGCAGTGCTAGATTTCCGGGACAGCAAGAGACCCAGTACTTC	CSARFPGQQETQYF
TRBV20-1	TRBD2	-	TRBJ2-7	TGCAGTGCTAGAGATTTAGAGTTCCGGCTAGCGGGAGGGCAGGGGGAGCAGTACTTC	CSARDLEFRLAGGQGEQYF
TRBV6-5	-	many	TRBJ2-3	TGTGCCAGCAGTTACAGGGGTGGCGGACACACAGATACGCAGTATTTT	CASSYRGGGHTDTQYF
TRBV20-1	TRBD2	-	TRBJ2-3	TGCAGTGCTAGATCGGCACTAGCGGGAGCCACAGATACGCAGTATTTT	CSARSALAGATDTQYF
TRBV12-3/TRBV12-4	TRBD2	-	TRBJ2-5	TGTGCCAGCAGTCGGACACAGCGGGGCCCGGGAGAGACCCAGTACTTC	CASSRTQRGPGETQYF
TRBV2	-	few	TRBJ2-7	TGTGCCAGCAGTGAATCTAGCGTAGGCGAGCAGTACTTC	CASSESSVGEQYF
TRBV5-5	-	few	TRBJ1-2	TGTGCCAGCAGCTTGGATTCCGGGTACGCTAACTATGGCTACACCTTC	CASSLDSGYANYGYTF
TRBV29-1	-	many	TRBJ2-1	TGCAGCGCACCGGGACCAGATTACAATGAGCAGTTCTTC	CSAPGPDYNEQFF
TRBV29-1	-	few	TRBJ2-5	TGCAGCGTTGCATGGCGAGCAATGGGGACCCAGTACTTC	CSVAWRAMGTQYF